These 2 T cell receptor beta chains share one sample of origin, sequenced in a study of vaccination effects on CD4 cells after COVID-19. Their cognate antigens are unknown. Libraries were prepared by immunoSEQ multiplex PCR; TCRdb keeps only in-frame clonotypes and omits some of them. The table has 67,000 or so clones, 70% to 90% seen once; the top ten hold 0.95% to 1.5%. Viral peptide pool expansion of antigen-specific CD4+ T cells preceded sequencing in the ViraFEST assay. Following a roughly 10-day culture, CD4+ T cells were purified. Participants were given two doses of BNT162b2 or mRNA-1273 vaccine. The sample here was CD4+ T cells from PBMCs cultured with HCoV-229E spike peptides, taken after COVID-19 vaccination. The receptors come from a human donor who received a COVID-19 vaccine.

The chain joins TRBV6-5 to TRBJ1-4, with unresolved D. CDR1 MNHEY and CDR2 SVGAGI come from the germline V gene. V gave up 0 bases and J gave up 8 bases, with 10 bases separating them. The CDR3 totals 14 residues. CDR3 sequence reads: CASSYSRPGEKLFF. The CDR3 DNA follows: TGTGCCAGCAGTTACTCGAGGCCCGGAGAAAAACTGTTTTTT.

This chain joins TRBV27 and TRBJ2-2; 7 bases are a match to TRBD1. Trimming cost V 7 bases and J 0 bases; bases outside gene matches: 8. The CDR3 extends over 16 amino acids. Germline V gives CDR1 MNHEY, CDR2 SMNVEV (reference sequence). CDR3 region: CASTRDRATNTGELFF. The CDR3, as DNA: TGTGCCAGCACCCGTGACAGGGCCACGAACACCGGGGAGCTGTTTTTT.